These 18 T cell receptor beta chains were all obtained from the same sample, sequenced in a study of CD8 T cells in ankylosing spondylitis. Findings and limits, study-wide: Ankylosing spondylitis blood appeared to carry a characteristic TCR beta motif of roughly 8 highly homologous variants.

Their specific antigens are unknown. TCRdb passed the 5' RACE reads through MiXCR, listing each CDR3 protein once. The table has about 540,000 distinct CDR3 sequences, roughly 13% seen once. Sequenced: blood, either unsorted or a sorted T cell fraction (not recorded which). These TCRs come from a male donor with ankylosing spondylitis.

The sample holds many counts of this clonotype. This chain connects TRBV5-6 to TRBJ2-3; possibly TRBD1 for D (6 bases). CDR1 and CDR2 (germline): SGHDT, YYEEEE. Trimming took 1 base from V and 6 from J, leaving 12 bases between them. CDR3 length: 14 residues. This CDR3 reads CASSLLQGVDTQYF. The CDR3 DNA sequence: TGTGCCAGCAGCTTGCTACAGGGTGTCGATACGCAGTATTTT.

The rearrangement links TRBV6-1 to TRBJ2-7; no clear D. The germline CDR1 and CDR2 sequences are MNHNS and SASEGT. V was cut by 1 base and J by 6 bases, with 7 bases left in between. The CDR3 extends over 12 amino acids. The CDR3 loop reads CASSEEYSEQYF. The CDR3 DNA reads as TGTGCCAGCAGTGAAGAATACTCCGAGCAGTACTTC.

The gene calls are TRBV20-1 and TRBJ1-3; D ambiguous. V shed 2 bases and J shed 0 bases, with 5 bases lying between them. CDR1 and CDR2 from the germline V gene are DFQATT and SNEGSKA (reference sequence). This CDR3 has 13 amino acids. CDR3 bases: TGCAGTGCTAGAACTAACTCTGGAAACACCATATATTTT. It encodes CSARTNSGNTIYF.

In this sample, this clonotype turned up many times. The V call is TRBV15, the J call TRBJ2-3, with D possibly being TRBD1 (5 bases). V lost 1 base and J 2 bases, leaving 13 bases between the germline ends. The CDR3 runs to 16 residues. Looked up from germline, CDR1 is LNHNV and CDR2 is YYDKDF (reference sequence). CDR3 sequence reads: CATSRVRQGITDTQYF. CDR3 sequence (DNA): TGTGCCACCAGCAGAGTTCGGCAGGGAATCACAGATACGCAGTATTTT.

A few counts support this clonotype. V gene TRBV11-2 combines with J gene TRBJ2-7; TRBD1 is a possible D gene (6 bases). In germline, CDR1 is SGHAT, CDR2 FQNNGV. CDR3 length equals 16 residues. The ends were cut back, 5 bases at V and 3 bases at J, with 20 bases in the middle. DNA of the CDR3: TGTGCCAGCAGCACCGTCCCCCTCAGGGGCCTCTACGAGCAGTACTTC. Its protein product is CASSTVPLRGLYEQYF.

V gene TRBV15 combines with J gene TRBJ2-1, with TRBD1 matching 7 bases. Trimming took 1 base from V and 4 from J; bases not matched to a gene: 7. The CDR3 loop spans 16 amino acids. Germline loops: CDR1 LNHNV, CDR2 YYDKDF (reference sequence). This CDR3 reads CATSRGSVTGYNEQFF. The CDR3 DNA follows: TGTGCCACCAGCAGAGGATCGGTGACAGGGTACAATGAGCAGTTCTTC.

The chain has TRBV21-1 and TRBJ2-1. TRBV21-1 is reported as a pseudogene. This CDR3 has 11 amino acids. The CDR3 sequence is CARRSYNEQFF. CDR3 bases: TGTGCCAGACGCTCCTACAATGAGCAGTTCTTC.

V and J are TRBV6-1 and TRBJ2-1, with 7 bases that match TRBD1. With V trimmed by 3 bases and J by 9 bases, 11 bases remained unmatched. The CDR3 is made up of 15 amino acids. Germline values: CDR1 MNHNS, CDR2 SASEGT. CDR3 sequence reads: CASSDHRGASGEQFF. CDR3 nucleotides: TGTGCCAGCAGTGACCACAGGGGCGCTTCTGGTGAGCAGTTCTTC.

This clonotype turned up a few times. The J gene is TRBJ2-2, the V gene TRBV4-2; the D is unclear. CDR1 is LGHNA and CDR2 is YNFKEQ in the germline V gene. The length of the CDR3 is 15 residues. V lost 3 bases, J lost 5 bases, and 13 bases lay in between. DNA for the CDR3: TGTGCCAGCAGCCAGGACCAGGTATCGACCGGGGAGCTGTTTTTT. As protein: CASSQDQVSTGELFF.

This chain connects TRBV20-1 to TRBJ2-1; a weak D match, TRBD1 (6 bases). V was pared by 6 bases and J by 7 bases, with 19 bases between. The CDR3 runs 14 residues. Germline CDR1 reads DFQATT; CDR2 reads SNEGSKA (reference sequence). CDR3 in amino acids: CSALTGSVRNEQFF. CDR3 DNA sequence: TGCAGTGCACTCACAGGGTCGGTTCGGAATGAGCAGTTCTTC.

This clonotype came up a few times. V usage is TRBV5-1 and J usage is TRBJ1-4; D remains unclear. This CDR3 contains 15 residues. Deletions cut 3 bases from V and 6 bases from J, with 15 bases between. The germline V gene has CDR1 SGHRS and CDR2 YFSETQ. The CDR3 region is CASSSREGSYEKLFF. The CDR3 DNA follows: TGCGCCAGCAGCTCCCGCGAGGGCAGTTATGAAAAACTGTTTTTT.

V is TRBV5-1 and J is TRBJ1-1; D uncertain. Looked up from germline, CDR1 is SGHRS and CDR2 is YFSETQ. The CDR3 spans 13 residues. Trimming removed 4 bases at V and 3 bases at J, with 10 bases between. The CDR3 DNA reads as TGCGCCAGCAGCCCCTTTGCGGACACTGAAGCTTTCTTT. Its protein product is CASSPFADTEAFF.

This chain uses TRBV6-2 or TRBV6-3 with TRBJ1-2, with 7 positions matching TRBD1. Trimming took 7 bases from V and 4 from J; bases not matched to a gene: 3. The CDR3 contains 12 residues. Germline V gives CDR1 MNHEY, CDR2 SVGEGT. CDR3 residues: CASKTGSYGYTF. The CDR3 bases are TGTGCCAGCAAGACAGGGTCCTATGGCTACACCTTC.

The chain's CDR3 is CASSTDRGNGYTF. The CDR3 nucleotides are TGCGCCAGCAGCACGGACAGGGGAAATGGCTACACCTTC. The J gene is TRBJ1-2, the V gene TRBV5-1, with 9 bases fitting TRBD1. J was trimmed by 6 bases and V by 4 bases; bases with no gene match: 4. The germline V gene has CDR1 SGHRS and CDR2 YFSETQ. This CDR3 has 13 residues. Full variable domain (missing parts from reference TRBV5-1 and TRBJ1-2): KAGVTQTPRYLIKTRGQQVTLSCSPISGHRSVSWYQQTPGQGLQFLFEYFSETQRNKGNFPGRFSGRQFSNSRSEMNVSTLELGDSALYLCASSTDRGNGYTFGSGTRLTVV.

This clonotype was seen more than once but under ten times. J is TRBJ2-7 and V is TRBV20-1, with D perhaps matching TRBD1 (5 bases). The CDR3 extends over 14 amino acids. Trimming pared 2 bases from V and 4 bases from J, leaving 15 bases between. The germline gives CDR1 DFQATT, CDR2 SNEGSKA (reference sequence). CDR3 in amino acids: CSARQAHGAYEQYF. In DNA form, the CDR3 reads TGCAGTGCTAGACAGGCTCATGGGGCTTACGAGCAGTACTTC.

This clonotype was picked up a small number of times. This chain joins TRBV6-2 or TRBV6-3 and TRBJ2-1, with 12 bases matching TRBD2. Trimming at V came to 0 bases and at J to 8 bases, leaving 17 bases not matched to a gene. CDR1 is MNHEY and CDR2 is SVGEGT in the germline V gene. The CDR3 is 20 amino acids. DNA for the CDR3: TGTGCCAGCAGTTACTCGAAAACTACTAGCGGGAGGTTGTTTTTGTATGAGCAGTTCTTC. This sequence encodes CASSYSKTTSGRLFLYEQFF.

This clonotype was detected only a few times. This chain connects TRBV4-1 to TRBJ2-3; 7 bases align to TRBD2. J was trimmed by 3 bases and V by 0 bases; bases with no gene match: 6. The CDR3 totals 16 residues. Germline V CDR1 and CDR2: MGHRA, YSYEKL. CDR3 DNA sequence: TGCGCCAGCAGCCAAGATCAGACTAGCCGTACAGATACGCAGTATTTT. It codes for CASSQDQTSRTDTQYF.

This clonotype was seen only a few times. V is TRBV20-1 and J is TRBJ2-1, with TRBD2 identical over 9 bases. V lost 2 bases to trimming and J lost 0 bases; unmatched junction nucleotides: 5. Looked up from germline, CDR1 is DFQATT and CDR2 is SNEGSKA (reference sequence). This CDR3 contains 16 residues. The CDR3 DNA reads as TGCAGTGCTAGATTGGCGGGAGGGAGCTCCTACAATGAGCAGTTCTTC. Translation: CSARLAGGSSYNEQFF.